This T cell receptor beta chain came from a study of blood T cell repertoires in COVID-19. Study information: Sources were T cells, B-cell-depleted T cells, or PBMCs; the material itself was cDNA or gDNA.

Germline CDR1 and CDR2: KGHSH and LQKENI. V shed 3 bases and J shed 5 bases, with 10 bases lying between them. There are 13 residues in the CDR3. Sequencing was performed with immunoSEQ multiplex PCR; in TCRdb, only in-frame clones are kept and a portion is missing. The sample has about 270,000 clones, around 90% seen once; the top ten hold roughly 4.3%. Participant ages covered roughly 18 to 89 years across 25 or so US areas. Participant-given clinical history determined each cohort assignment. This sequence originates from a woman aged 30 to 39 with acute COVID-19. The rearrangement joins TRBV18 to TRBJ2-5; D possibly corresponds to TRBD1 (6 bases). Sequencing was carried out using PBMCs or T cells enriched from blood (not recorded which). This CDR3 is CASSPGAEETQYF. The CDR3 nucleotides are TGTGCCAGCTCACCGGGGGCAGAGGAGACCCAGTACTTC.